A selection of T cell receptor beta chains follows, all from one sample in a study of T cell repertoires in cytomegalovirus infection. TCRdb passed the reads through MiXCR, listing each CDR3 protein once. Of under 200,000 distinct CDR3 sequences in the sample, 8% to 10% were seen once. Material: PBMCs. The receptor source for this set is a human donor in good health (CMV status not recorded). Some clones in this sample may be carry-over from other donors' samples. The CDR3 runs from the conserved cysteine through the conserved F or W. The D gene is left open where the match is weak. The size field is filled for only some rows; it gives once, few, many or a size class.

few TRBJ2-1 TRBV25-1 - CASSARRDRNEQFF TGTGCCAGCAGTGCTCGTAGGGATCGGAATGAGCAGTTCTTC
- TRBJ2-5 TRBV6-1 - CASLRGAPQETQYF TGTGCCAGCCTCCGGGGGGCGCCACAAGAGACCCAGTACTTC
few TRBJ2-5 TRBV27 - CASTLGEETQYF TGTGCCAGCACTTTGGGAGAAGAGACCCAGTACTTC
many TRBJ1-1 TRBV7-2 TRBD1 CASSRGQGRTEAFF TGTGCCAGCAGCCGGGGACAGGGGCGGACTGAAGCTTTCTTT
many TRBJ2-5 TRBV7-2 - CASSLDGTTYLQETQYF TGTGCCAGCAGCTTAGATGGGACAACCTATCTACAAGAGACCCAGTACTTC
few TRBJ1-1 TRBV7-1 - CVSSYGNTEAFF TGTGTCAGCAGCTACGGGAACACTGAAGCTTTCTTT
few TRBJ1-1 TRBV18 - CASSLKGQVGTEAFF TGTGCCAGCTCACTTAAGGGGCAGGTCGGCACTGAAGCTTTCTTT
few TRBJ2-4 TRBV19 - CASTPRGRGNIQYF TGTGCCAGTACCCCCAGGGGGAGGGGAAACATTCAGTACTTC
many TRBJ2-1 TRBV7-2 - CASSKWGPYNEQFF TGTGCCAGCAGCAAGTGGGGCCCCTACAATGAGCAGTTCTTC
few TRBJ2-3 TRBV23-1 - CASSQSSGCTDTQYF TGCGCCAGCAGTCAATCTTCAGGTTGCACAGATACGCAGTATTTT
- TRBJ2-1 TRBV29-1 TRBD2 CSVATSGSYNEQFF TGCAGCGTGGCCACTAGCGGGAGTTATAATGAGCAGTTCTTC